This entry lists 21 T cell receptor beta chains sequenced from one sample in a study of sequential checkpoint blockade in melanoma. Sequencing was performed with immunoSEQ multiplex PCR; in TCRdb, only in-frame clones are kept and a portion is missing. The sample holds about 3,800 clones, roughly 25% seen once. The sample's treatment: randomized to nivolumab then ipilimumab (arm A) or the reverse (arm B). The starting material was tumor tissue (inferred from file names), obtained from a patient given nivolumab and ipilimumab in sequence. Every receptor here comes from a human donor with melanoma.

V gene TRBV15 combines with J gene TRBJ2-2; no reliable D call. The CDR3 is 14 amino acids. Deletions cut 1 base from V and 3 bases from J, with 6 bases between. The V gene's germline CDR1 is LNHNV and CDR2 YYDKDF (reference sequence). CDR3 sequence reads: CATSRGGDTGELFF. CDR3 nucleotide sequence: TGTGCCACCAGCAGAGGCGGAGACACCGGGGAGCTGTTTTTT.

The rearrangement joins TRBV18 to TRBJ2-1; 7 bases agree with TRBD1. J lost 7 bases, V lost 5 bases, and 8 bases had no gene match. The CDR3 is made up of 14 amino acids. Germline V lookup: CDR1 KGHSH, CDR2 LQKENI. As DNA, the CDR3 is TGTGCCAGCTCATCCAGGGGGTCGGCTAATGAGCAGTTCTTC. Protein product: CASSSRGSANEQFF. Combining the CDR3 with reference TRBV18 and TRBJ2-1 gives the whole variable domain NAGVMQNPRHLVRRRGQEARLRCSPMKGHSHVYWYRQLPEEGLKFMVYLQKENIIDESGMPKERFSAEFPKEGPSILRIQQVVRGDSAAYFCASSSRGSANEQFFGPGTRLTVL.

Relative to its sample, this clone is medium-sized. The chain combines TRBV11-3 with TRBJ2-7; TRBD2 matches 7 bases. The CDR3 has 15 residues. With V trimmed by 1 base and J by 4 bases, 7 bases remained unmatched. Germline CDR1 is SGHNT and CDR2 is YENEEA. CDR3 DNA: TGTGCCAGCAGCTTAGTGGGCGGGGAGGGTTACGAGCAGTACTTC. Amino acids: CASSLVGGEGYEQYF.

By share of the sample, this clone is medium-sized (0.01 to 0.1%). The chain joins TRBV6-8 to TRBJ2-1; 12 nucleotides match TRBD2. With V trimmed by 5 bases and J by 4 bases, 6 bases remained unmatched. The germline V gene encodes CDR1 MNHGY and CDR2 SAAAGT. This CDR3 has 16 amino acids. CDR3 loop: CASSEGLAGEYNEQFF. CDR3 sequence (DNA): TGTGCCAGCAGTGAGGGACTAGCGGGCGAATACAATGAGCAGTTCTTC.

The chain couples TRBV18 to TRBJ2-5, with D perhaps matching TRBD2 (5 bases). V gave up 0 bases and J gave up 7 bases, with 18 bases separating them. Germline loops: CDR1 KGHSH, CDR2 LQKENI. This CDR3 spans 16 amino acids. This CDR3 is CASSPPVLVGSGTQYF. CDR3 bases: TGTGCCAGCTCACCACCGGTGCTAGTGGGGAGCGGGACCCAGTACTTC. Filled out from reference TRBV18 and TRBJ2-5, the complete variable domain reads NAGVMQNPRHLVRRRGQEARLRCSPMKGHSHVYWYRQLPEEGLKFMVYLQKENIIDESGMPKERFSAEFPKEGPSILRIQQVVRGDSAAYFCASSPPVLVGSGTQYFGPGTRLLVL.

This clone is medium-sized in the sample. The chain recombines TRBV4-1 with TRBJ2-1; possible D gene TRBD1, 6 bases. V dropped 4 bases and J dropped 2 bases, with 21 bases sitting between them. Germline V gene sequence: CDR1 MGHRA, CDR2 YSYEKL. The CDR3 extends over 18 amino acids. CDR3 sequence reads: CASSPTADSRPPYNEQFF. CDR3 sequence (DNA): TGCGCCAGCAGCCCAACCGCGGACAGCCGCCCTCCCTACAATGAGCAGTTCTTC.

J is TRBJ2-7 and V is TRBV5-1; possible D gene TRBD1, 5 bases. The V end lost 1 base, the J end lost 5 bases, and 19 bases lay between the germline ends. The CDR3 loop spans 16 amino acids. Germline-derived CDR1 and CDR2 are SGHRS and YFSETQ. The CDR3 here is CASSLYRQNRVHEQYF. The CDR3 DNA follows: TGCGCCAGCAGCTTGTATAGACAGAATCGGGTCCACGAGCAGTACTTC.

This clone was observed a few times. The V and J genes are TRBV10-3 and TRBJ1-3; 9 bases are a match to TRBD1. The CDR3 contains 20 residues. V trimming: 4 bases; J trimming: 0 bases; junction bases outside the gene matches: 16. Germline CDR1 reads ENHRY; CDR2 reads SYGVKD. The CDR3 loop is CAISGPGTGNRHSSGNTIYF. The CDR3 DNA follows: TGTGCCATCAGTGGACCAGGGACAGGGAACCGCCATAGCTCTGGAAACACCATATATTTT.

This chain uses TRBV10-2 with TRBJ2-5; 7 bases line up with TRBD1. V lost 2 bases, J lost 8 bases, and 17 bases stayed unmatched. Germline CDR1 WSHSY, CDR2 SAAADI. This CDR3 is 17 amino acids long. CDR3 residues: CASSERYGGQVLGTQYF. The CDR3 coding sequence is TGCGCCAGCAGTGAGAGATACGGCGGACAGGTCTTAGGAACCCAGTACTTC.

Relative to its sample, this clone is medium-sized. The chain recombines TRBV11-3 with TRBJ2-1; possible D gene TRBD2, 5 bases. This CDR3 is 15 amino acids long. V was shortened by 5 bases and J by 7 bases, with 18 bases between the two germline ends. Germline V lookup: CDR1 SGHNT, CDR2 YENEEA. The CDR3 region is CASSARGKATNEQFF. In nucleotides, the CDR3 is TGTGCCAGCAGCGCCCGGGGTAAGGCGACGAATGAGCAGTTCTTC.

CDR3: CAWSGDRLHEKLFF. Written as DNA, the CDR3 is TGTGCCTGGAGTGGGGACAGGCTCCATGAAAAACTGTTTTTT. J is TRBJ1-4 and V is TRBV30, with 8 bases fitting TRBD1. Germline CDR1 is GTSNPN and CDR2 is SVGIG (reference sequence). V lost 1 base and J lost 6; bases outside the gene matches: 4. CDR3 length: 14 residues.

V gene TRBV6-8 combines with J gene TRBJ1-1; TRBD1 matches at 7 bases. CDR3 length equals 13 residues. Germline V gene sequence: CDR1 MNHGY, CDR2 SAAAGT. Trimming removed 0 bases from V and 11 bases from J; junction bases left unmatched: 6. The CDR3 DNA sequence: TGTGCCAGCAGTTACTCTGGCAGGGGGATGGCTTTCTTT. Translated, it gives CASSYSGRGMAFF.

This clone was counted between two and nine times. The rearrangement joins TRBV11-3 to TRBJ2-3; 7 nucleotides agree with TRBD2. The CDR3 extends over 19 amino acids. Looked up from germline, CDR1 is SGHNT and CDR2 is YENEEA. With V trimmed by 2 bases and J by 5 bases, 19 bases remained unmatched. The CDR3 bases are TGTGCCAGCAGCTTATTCGGTCTTGGCGGGAGTGAATATCGAGATACGCAGTATTTT. Protein sequence: CASSLFGLGGSEYRDTQYF.

This clone is classed as medium-sized. The chain is built from TRBV9 and TRBJ2-1; D may be TRBD1 (5 bases). The CDR3 is 15 amino acids. V was cut by 1 base and J by 2 bases, with 10 bases left in between. CDR1 is SGDLS, CDR2 YYNGEE, per germline. Here the CDR3 DNA reads TGTGCCAGCAGCGTAACAGGTTTTACCTACAATGAGCAGTTCTTC. It translates to CASSVTGFTYNEQFF. Based on the CDR3 plus reference TRBV9 and TRBJ2-1, the full variable domain is DSGVTQTPKHLITATGQRVTLRCSPRSGDLSVYWYQQSLDQGLQFLIQYYNGEERAKGNILERFSAQQFPDLHSELNLSSLELGDSALYFCASSVTGFTYNEQFFGPGTRLTVL.

This clone qualifies as medium-sized (0.01 to 0.1%). The J gene is TRBJ2-1, the V gene TRBV28, with TRBD2 matching over 10 bases. This CDR3 is 16 amino acids long. The ends lost 2 bases at V and 6 bases at J; junction bases unmatched: 7. Germline V gene sequence: CDR1 MDHEN, CDR2 SYDVKM. In DNA form, the CDR3 reads TGTGCCAGCAGTTTACATCTACTAGCGGGGAGCAATGAGCAGTTCTTC. Translating it yields CASSLHLLAGSNEQFF.

The chain recombines TRBV5-1 with TRBJ2-1; TRBD1 aligns across 7 bases. Germline V gene lookup returns CDR1 SGHRS and CDR2 YFSETQ. The CDR3 sequence is 16 residues long. V lost 4 bases to trimming and J lost 3 bases; unmatched junction nucleotides: 10. The CDR3 DNA reads as TGCGCCAGCAGCCTCAGTTTAGGGGGCGGCTACAATGAGCAGTTCTTC. Translated: CASSLSLGGGYNEQFF.

V is TRBV7-8 and J is TRBJ2-7, with D maybe TRBD2 (5 bases). The CDR3 loop spans 13 amino acids. The germline V and J ends were trimmed by 6 bases and 6 bases, with 15 bases remaining between them. Germline V gene sequence: CDR1 SGHVS, CDR2 FQNEAQ. The CDR3: CASSSGLEAEQYF. In DNA form, the CDR3 reads TGTGCCAGCAGTTCCGGACTGGAGGCCGAGCAGTACTTC.

Many counts were recorded for this clone. The chain couples TRBV11-3 to TRBJ2-7; D not certain. The germline V gene has CDR1 SGHNT and CDR2 YENEEA. Between the trimmed V and J ends, which lost 5 bases and 4 bases, there was a span of 18 bases. The CDR3 is made up of 15 amino acids. The CDR3 sequence: CASSPLGLTWYEQYF. CDR3 nucleotides: TGTGCCAGCAGCCCCCTAGGCTTGACGTGGTACGAGCAGTACTTC.

This clone is classed as medium-sized (0.01 to 0.1%). This chain uses TRBV6-8 with TRBJ2-3; 10 bases line up with TRBD1. Germline-derived CDR1 and CDR2 are MNHGY and SAAAGT. This CDR3 has 16 residues. Trimming at V came to 6 bases and at J to 3 bases, leaving 9 bases not matched to a gene. CDR3 sequence reads: CASSRPDRGGTDTQYF. As DNA, the CDR3 is TGTGCCAGCAGCCGTCCGGACAGGGGGGGAACAGATACGCAGTATTTT.

This clone was found a few times. The chain employs TRBV28 and TRBJ2-1; perhaps TRBD2 as D (6 bases). CDR1 is MDHEN and CDR2 is SYDVKM in the germline V gene. The CDR3 consists of 15 residues. The V end lost 6 bases, the J end lost 3 bases, and 15 bases lay between the germline ends. The CDR3 DNA reads as TGTGCCAGCAGCCCAAGGGCGGGGTACTACAATGAGCAGTTCTTC. The encoded protein is CASSPRAGYYNEQFF.

The chain has TRBV10-2 and TRBJ2-3; 13 bases fit TRBD2. The CDR3 contains 18 residues. From germline, CDR1 is WSHSY and CDR2 SAAADI. The trim removed 6 bases at V and 1 base at J, leaving 10 bases unmatched. CDR3 in DNA: TGCGCCAGCAGGGGACTAGCGGGGACCTTAGGGGGCACAGATACGCAGTATTTT. Protein: CASRGLAGTLGGTDTQYF.